This entry describes one TCR beta chain. The authors' processing: Reference gene primer amplification gave estimated nucleated cell counts. The repertoire was sequenced with immunoSEQ multiplex PCR; TCRdb's copy has only in-frame clones and lacks some. V and J calls and clone size follow that table, whereas D and trimming were derived from the DNA. The sample shows approximately 150,000 clones, about 81% of them seen only once. The V and J ends lost 8 bases and 4 bases, in that order; junction bases with no gene match: 11. Germline CDR1 reads SEHNR; CDR2 reads FQNEAQ (reference sequence). This CDR3 spans 14 amino acids. The sample is drawn from a study of blood T cell repertoires in COVID-19. Study details: Spain, Italy and the United States supplied samples that represented acute and convalescent COVID-19. In each case, the material was cDNA or gDNA derived from T cells, B-cell-depleted T cells, or PBMCs.

This clonotype was obtained from a woman of 80 years or more with acute or convalescent COVID-19. J is TRBJ2-7 and V is TRBV7-9; 7 nucleotides line up with TRBD1. Material for sequencing was peripheral blood. In DNA, the CDR3 is TGTGCCAGCGGTCCACTCCGGGACAGATACGAGCAGTACTTC. The encoded protein is CASGPLRDRYEQYF.